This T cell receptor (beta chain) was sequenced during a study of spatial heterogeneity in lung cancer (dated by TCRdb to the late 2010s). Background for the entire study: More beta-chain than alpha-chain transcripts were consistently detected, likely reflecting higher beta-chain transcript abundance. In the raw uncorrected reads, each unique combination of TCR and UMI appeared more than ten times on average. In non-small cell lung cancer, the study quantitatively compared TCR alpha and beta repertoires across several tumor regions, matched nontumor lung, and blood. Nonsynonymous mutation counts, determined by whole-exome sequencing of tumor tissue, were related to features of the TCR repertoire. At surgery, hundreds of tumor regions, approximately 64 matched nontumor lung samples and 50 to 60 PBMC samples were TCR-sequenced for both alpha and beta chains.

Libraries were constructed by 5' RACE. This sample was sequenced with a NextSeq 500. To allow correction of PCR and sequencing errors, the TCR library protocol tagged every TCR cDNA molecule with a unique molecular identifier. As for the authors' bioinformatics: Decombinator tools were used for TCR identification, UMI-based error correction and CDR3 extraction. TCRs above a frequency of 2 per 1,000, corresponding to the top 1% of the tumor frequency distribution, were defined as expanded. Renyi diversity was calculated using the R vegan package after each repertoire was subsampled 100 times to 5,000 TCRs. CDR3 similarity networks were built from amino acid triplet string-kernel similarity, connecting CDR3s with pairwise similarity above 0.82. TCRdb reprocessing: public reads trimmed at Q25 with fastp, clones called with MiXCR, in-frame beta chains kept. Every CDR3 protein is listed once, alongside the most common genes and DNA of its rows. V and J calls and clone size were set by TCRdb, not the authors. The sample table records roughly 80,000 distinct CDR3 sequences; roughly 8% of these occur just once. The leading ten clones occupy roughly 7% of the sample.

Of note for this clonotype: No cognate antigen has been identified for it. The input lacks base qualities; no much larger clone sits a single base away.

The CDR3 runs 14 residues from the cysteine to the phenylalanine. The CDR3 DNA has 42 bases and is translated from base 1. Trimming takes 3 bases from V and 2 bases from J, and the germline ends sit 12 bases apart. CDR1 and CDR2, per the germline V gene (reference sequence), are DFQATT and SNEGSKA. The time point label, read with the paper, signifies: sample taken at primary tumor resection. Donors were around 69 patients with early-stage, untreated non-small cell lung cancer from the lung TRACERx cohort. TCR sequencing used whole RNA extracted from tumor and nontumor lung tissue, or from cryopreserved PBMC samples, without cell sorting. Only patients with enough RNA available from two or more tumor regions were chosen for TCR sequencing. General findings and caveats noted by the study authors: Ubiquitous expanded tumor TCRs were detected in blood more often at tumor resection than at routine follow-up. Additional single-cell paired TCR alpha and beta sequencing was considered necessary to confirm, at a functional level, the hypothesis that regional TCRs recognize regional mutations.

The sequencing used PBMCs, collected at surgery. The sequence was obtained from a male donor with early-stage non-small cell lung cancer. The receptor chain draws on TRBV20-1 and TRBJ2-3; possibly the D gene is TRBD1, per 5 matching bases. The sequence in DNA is TGCAGTGCTAGGGGGCGGCAGTACACAGATACGCAGTATTTT. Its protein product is CSARGRQYTDTQYF.